The 20 T cell receptor beta chains presented below share a single source sample, sequenced in a study of blood T cell repertoires in COVID-19. Using immunoSEQ multiplex PCR, the repertoire was profiled, and TCRdb retains in-frame clones only, with some absent. Of a few hundred thousand clones listed, about 91% are singletons. The sample comprised PBMCs or T cells enriched from blood (not recorded which). The receptors were sampled from a woman aged 18-29 years who had recovered from COVID-19.

The rearrangement uses TRBV12-3 or TRBV12-4 and TRBJ1-1, with D perhaps matching TRBD1 (5 bases). This CDR3 contains 13 residues. Trimming cost V 6 bases and J 2 bases, with 10 bases left between them. CDR3 sequence: CASRKQGNTEAFF. CDR3 nucleotide sequence: TGTGCCAGCAGAAAGCAGGGTAACACTGAAGCTTTCTTT.

The chain is built from TRBV28 and TRBJ1-2; D is undetermined. CDR1 MDHEN and CDR2 SYDVKM come from the germline V gene. The CDR3 sequence is 12 residues long. V gave up 3 bases and J gave up 8 bases, with 10 bases separating them. DNA for the CDR3: TGTGCCAGCAGTTTGAGAAGAAGAGGCTACACCTTC. Protein sequence: CASSLRRRGYTF.

The J gene is TRBJ1-5, the V gene TRBV19, with TRBD1 matching 8 bases. The CDR3 contains 14 residues. After removal of 6 bases from V and 6 bases from J, the junction contained 7 bases not matched to a gene. Germline V gene sequence: CDR1 LNHDA, CDR2 SQIVND (reference sequence). CDR3 nucleotides: TGTGCCAGTAGCTGGGGACAGGTTAGTCAGCCCCAGCATTTT. This gives the protein CASSWGQVSQPQHF.

This clone was seen once. The genes are TRBV2 and TRBJ1-1; 7 bases are a match to TRBD1. The CDR3 loop spans 15 amino acids. Germline assignment: CDR1 SNHLY and CDR2 FYNNEI. Unmatched junction bases numbered 11, after V lost 6 bases and J lost 4 bases. The CDR3 loop reads CASRPLTGEATEAFF. Written as DNA, the CDR3 is TGTGCCAGCAGGCCACTAACAGGGGAGGCCACTGAAGCTTTCTTT.

This clone was observed a single time. Other DNA sequences in this specimen translate into the identical CDR3. The rearrangement uses TRBV7-6 and TRBJ2-7; 7 bases are shared with TRBD1. CDR3 length equals 13 residues. Per germline, CDR1 SGHVS and CDR2 FNYEAQ. V lost 5 bases to trimming and J lost 2 bases; unmatched junction nucleotides: 3. CDR3 DNA sequence: TGTGCCAGCAGCCTAGGGACAGCCTACGAGCAGTACTTC. Translating it yields CASSLGTAYEQYF.

CDR3 nucleotide sequence: TGTGCCAGCAGCGTTTTAGGGGACAGGGTTACAGATACGCAGTATTTT. This codes for CASSVLGDRVTDTQYF. The chain is built from TRBV9 and TRBJ2-3; 9 bases match TRBD1. This CDR3 has 16 residues. Looked up from germline, CDR1 is SGDLS and CDR2 is YYNGEE. V was pared by 2 bases and J by 3 bases, with 7 bases of the junction left unmatched.

This chain connects TRBV19 to TRBJ2-7, with a weak D call TRBD1 (6 bases). Germline V lookup: CDR1 LNHDA, CDR2 SQIVND (reference sequence). With 7 bases removed from V and 0 bases from J, the gap between germline ends came to 13 bases. The length of the CDR3 is 14 residues. CDR3: CASTRTGSSYEQYF. CDR3 nucleotide sequence: TGTGCCAGTACCCGAACAGGGAGCTCCTACGAGCAGTACTTC.

The chain uses TRBV9 and TRBJ2-1, with TRBD2 identical over 15 bases. Losses at the gene ends were 0 bases for V and 3 bases for J; bases not matched to a gene: 1. This CDR3 is 17 amino acids long. Germline V lookup: CDR1 SGDLS, CDR2 YYNGEE. CDR3 amino acids: CASSVAGLAGGYNEQFF. The CDR3 DNA is TGTGCCAGCAGCGTAGCGGGACTAGCGGGGGGCTACAATGAGCAGTTCTTC.

The V and J genes are TRBV7-9 and TRBJ2-2; no firm D call. The CDR3 length is 13 residues. V was clipped by 2 bases and J by 2 bases, with 3 bases between them. Per germline, CDR1 SEHNR and CDR2 FQNEAQ (reference sequence). CDR3 loop: CASSLLNTGELFF. The DNA for the CDR3 is TGTGCCAGCAGCTTATTAAACACCGGGGAGCTGTTTTTT.

The V and J genes are TRBV7-2 and TRBJ1-6; D unresolved. V was cut by 5 bases and J by 14 bases, with 16 bases left in between. This CDR3 is built from 13 residues. The germline V gene has CDR1 SGHTA and CDR2 FQGNSA. CDR3 protein: CASSPRQAGTLHF. CDR3 bases: TGTGCCAGCAGCCCCCGGCAGGCGGGAACCCTCCACTTT. The whole variable domain, filled in from reference TRBV7-2 and TRBJ1-6, reads GAGVSQSPSNKVTEKGKDVELRCDPISGHTALYWYRQSLGQGLEFLIYFQGNSAPDKSGLPSDRFSAERTGGSVSTLTIQRTQQEDSAVYLCASSPRQAGTLHFGNGTRLTVT.

DNA of the CDR3: TGTGCCAGCAGCCTTCGCACGGGACAGGCCTCCTACGAGCAGTACTTC. Protein: CASSLRTGQASYEQYF. This chain links TRBV4-2 with TRBJ2-7; 8 bases align to TRBD1. The J segment lost 0 bases and the V segment lost 4 bases, leaving 8 bases of the junction unmatched. The CDR3 is 16 residues long. CDR1 is LGHNA, CDR2 YNFKEQ, per germline.

This CDR3 reads CASSPSGLNTGELFF. The CDR3 nucleotides are TGTGCCAGCAGCCCTAGCGGGCTTAACACCGGGGAGCTGTTTTTT. The chain recombines TRBV11-3 with TRBJ2-2; TRBD2 matches at 8 bases. V dropped 5 bases and J dropped 2; count of bases not matched to a gene: 4. Per the germline V gene, CDR1 is SGHNT and CDR2 is YENEEA. The CDR3 is 15 amino acids.

The V gene is TRBV27, the J gene TRBJ1-4; D not resolved. The CDR3 has 15 residues. The V end lost 5 bases, the J end lost 4 bases, and 14 bases lay between the germline ends. Germline loops: CDR1 MNHEY, CDR2 SMNVEV (reference sequence). This CDR3 reads CASSPGGSLNEKLFF. The CDR3 nucleotides are TGTGCCAGCAGTCCCGGAGGGTCTCTTAATGAAAAACTGTTTTTT.

V usage is TRBV12-5 and J usage is TRBJ2-7; 10 bases line up with TRBD2. Trimming took 6 bases from V and 5 from J; bases not matched to a gene: 7. Per germline, CDR1 LGHNT and CDR2 FRNRAP. The CDR3 length is 14 residues. CDR3 sequence: CASGKGLAIHEQYF. The DNA of the CDR3 is TGTGCTAGTGGCAAGGGACTAGCGATCCACGAGCAGTACTTC.

This chain connects TRBV2 to TRBJ1-2; D possibly corresponds to TRBD1 (6 bases). The germline V and J ends were trimmed by 8 bases and 4 bases, with 20 bases remaining between them. The V gene's germline CDR1 is SNHLY and CDR2 FYNNEI. The CDR3 consists of 15 residues. Here the CDR3 reads CASLPEGGQIYGYTF. The CDR3 bases are TGTGCCAGCCTTCCGGAAGGTGGACAGATCTATGGCTACACCTTC.

This sequence joins TRBV24-1 and TRBJ2-3; maybe TRBD2 (6 bases). The CDR3 sequence is 12 residues long. Per germline, CDR1 KGHDR and CDR2 SFDVKD. The V end lost 9 bases, the J end lost 7 bases, and 13 bases lay between the germline ends. As DNA, the CDR3 is TGTGCCACCGGGACTGATATCAATACGCAGTATTTT. It encodes CATGTDINTQYF.

The chain joins TRBV6-2 or TRBV6-3 to TRBJ1-2; 7 bases map to TRBD1. The V segment lost 0 bases and the J segment 1 base; nucleotides outside the gene matches: 5. Germline CDR1 reads MNHEY; CDR2 reads SVGEGT. CDR3 length: 16 amino acids. CDR3 in DNA: TGTGCCAGCAGTTACTCTCGTAGGGACAGTAACTATGGCTACACCTTC. Translation: CASSYSRRDSNYGYTF.

The chain links TRBV6-4 to TRBJ2-3; D unclear. The germline V and J ends were trimmed by 2 bases and 5 bases, with 8 bases remaining between them. CDR1 is MRHNA, CDR2 SNTAGT, per germline. The CDR3 loop spans 13 amino acids. For the CDR3, the DNA is TGTGCCAGCAGTGACGGCCGGGTAGATACGCAGTATTTT. Protein sequence: CASSDGRVDTQYF.

This rearrangement joins TRBV15 to TRBJ1-5; TRBD1 aligns across 8 bases. There are 18 residues in the CDR3. Germline V gene sequence: CDR1 LNHNV, CDR2 YYDKDF (reference sequence). The ends lost 0 bases at V and 6 bases at J; junction bases unmatched: 13. The CDR3 loop is CATSRDLSGQVRRQPQHF. The CDR3 DNA sequence: TGTGCCACCAGCAGAGATCTGTCGGGACAGGTGAGACGTCAGCCCCAGCATTTT.

J is TRBJ1-1 and V is TRBV6-6; D is ambiguous. The CDR3 consists of 13 residues. With 6 bases removed from V and 6 bases from J, the gap between germline ends came to 14 bases. Germline V gene data show CDR1 as MNHNY and CDR2 as SVGAGI (reference sequence). The CDR3 here is CASSPEATSEAFF. CDR3 bases: TGTGCCAGCAGCCCGGAGGCCACTTCTGAAGCTTTCTTT.